Detailed here is one T cell receptor (beta chain). The sample comes from a study of cytotoxic CD8 clonotypes in ibrutinib-treated CLL. Trimming removed 2 bases at V and 3 bases at J, with 17 bases between. CDR3 length: 16 residues. The V gene's germline CDR1 is LGHNT and CDR2 FRNRAP. Assay: immunoSEQ multiplex PCR; the TCRdb copy retains only in-frame clones and omits some. The sample lists some 130,000 clones, 70% to 80% occurring once. The rearrangement links TRBV12-5 to TRBJ2-7; D possibly corresponds to TRBD2 (6 bases). The receptor's source is a human donor with chronic lymphocytic leukemia. Sequencing used PBMCs, obtained after 24 months of ibrutinib treatment. The CDR3, as DNA: TGTGCTAGTGGTTTGCCCGGGGGTTGGCGGGACTACGAGCAGTACTTC. Protein sequence: CASGLPGGWRDYEQYF.